This T cell receptor beta chain was sequenced in a study of CD8 T cells in ankylosing spondylitis. Study results and limitations: Within ankylosing spondylitis blood, a TCR beta motif made up of eight highly homologous variants appeared to be characteristic. Disease-linked clones reportedly showed significant enrichment in matched ankylosing spondylitis synovial fluid.

This clonotype was seen only a few times. Its specificity is not known. Using quantitative 5'-RACE with molecular barcodes, the authors made TCR beta libraries. TCRdb processed the 5' RACE reads anew with MiXCR; each CDR3 protein has one entry. The table shows about 840,000 distinct CDR3 sequences, with approximately 12% occurring only once. Specimen: blood, either unsorted or a sorted T cell fraction (not recorded which). The TCR comes from a male donor with ankylosing spondylitis.

The CDR3 bases are TGTGCCAGCAGCTTCGACAGGCCAGGATCACCCCTCCACTTT. This gives the protein CASSFDRPGSPLHF. V is TRBV12-3 or TRBV12-4 and J is TRBJ1-6, with D possibly TRBD1 on 6 matching bases. This CDR3 spans 14 amino acids. Trimming stripped 6 bases from V and 10 bases from J, with 16 bases between.